A selection of T cell receptor beta chains follows, all from one sample in a study of shared clonotypes between healthy human individuals. Assay used: immunoSEQ multiplex PCR; TCRdb lists only in-frame clones, some missing. The data show a few hundred thousand clones, 90% to 97% seen once. Specimen: memory CD8+ T cells sorted from blood. These receptors originate from a man aged 25-45 years in good health. CDR3s include the opening cysteine and the closing phenylalanine or tryptophan. The order of the fields is J gene, D gene, V gene, clone size, CDR3 DNA, CDR3 protein. D genes are given only for firm matches. Clone size is given for some rows only: seen once, a few or many times, or a class if the clone is expanded.

TRBJ2-2,TRBD1,TRBV18,-,TGTGCCAGCTCACCAGGGACAGACACCGGGGAGCTGTTTTTT,CASSPGTDTGELFF
TRBJ1-4,-,TRBV28,-,TGTGCCAGCAGTTTATGGACACCGAATGAAAAACTGTTTTTT,CASSLWTPNEKLFF
TRBJ2-1,TRBD2,TRBV4-2,-,TGTGCCAGCAGCCGTTCACCCGGGACTAGCGATGGGGGTGAGCAGTTCTTC,CASSRSPGTSDGGEQFF
TRBJ1-1,-,TRBV5-1,-,TGCGCCAGCAGCCCGGACGGGACACGGTTTACGAACACTGAAGCTTTCTTT,CASSPDGTRFTNTEAFF
TRBJ1-1,TRBD1,TRBV19,-,TGTGCCAGTAGCCCGGACAGGGGGCGGAACACTGAAGCTTTCTTT,CASSPDRGRNTEAFF
TRBJ2-2,TRBD1,TRBV7-3,-,TGTGCCAGCAGCCAGGGACAGCGCACCGGGGAGCTGTTTTTT,CASSQGQRTGELFF
TRBJ2-7,-,TRBV10-1,-,TGCGCCAGCAGTGAGGACGAGCAGTACTTC,CASSEDEQYF
TRBJ2-1,TRBD2,TRBV5-1,-,TGCGCCAGCAGCTTAGCGGGAGATAGGAACAATGAGCAGTTCTTC,CASSLAGDRNNEQFF
TRBJ2-4,-,TRBV28,-,TGTGCCAGCAGTTTGGCCAGGGGCTGGAACATTCAGTACTTC,CASSLARGWNIQYF
TRBJ2-1,TRBD1,TRBV11-1,-,TGTGCCAGCAGCCCCCCGACAGGGATGGGCTACAATGAGCAGTTCTTC,CASSPPTGMGYNEQFF
TRBJ2-3,-,TRBV14,once,TGTGCCAGCAGCCACACCGTCCGGGGCCCCTGGGCAGATACGCAGTATTTT,CASSHTVRGPWADTQYF
TRBJ2-7,-,TRBV29-1,-,TGCAGCGTTTCACAGGGTTACGAGCAGTACTTC,CSVSQGYEQYF
TRBJ2-3,-,TRBV6-5,-,TGTGCCAGCAGTTACTCGGGGCGCTGGGCAGATACGCAGTATTTT,CASSYSGRWADTQYF
TRBJ2-1,TRBD1,TRBV4-1,-,TGCGCCAGCAGCCAAGAGGCCGGACAGGGTACGTATCACCCATACAATGAGCAGTTCTTC,CASSQEAGQGTYHPYNEQFF
TRBJ2-7,TRBD1,TRBV5-4,-,TGTGCCAGCAGCCCGAAGACAGGGGGCTACGAGCAGTACTTC,CASSPKTGGYEQYF